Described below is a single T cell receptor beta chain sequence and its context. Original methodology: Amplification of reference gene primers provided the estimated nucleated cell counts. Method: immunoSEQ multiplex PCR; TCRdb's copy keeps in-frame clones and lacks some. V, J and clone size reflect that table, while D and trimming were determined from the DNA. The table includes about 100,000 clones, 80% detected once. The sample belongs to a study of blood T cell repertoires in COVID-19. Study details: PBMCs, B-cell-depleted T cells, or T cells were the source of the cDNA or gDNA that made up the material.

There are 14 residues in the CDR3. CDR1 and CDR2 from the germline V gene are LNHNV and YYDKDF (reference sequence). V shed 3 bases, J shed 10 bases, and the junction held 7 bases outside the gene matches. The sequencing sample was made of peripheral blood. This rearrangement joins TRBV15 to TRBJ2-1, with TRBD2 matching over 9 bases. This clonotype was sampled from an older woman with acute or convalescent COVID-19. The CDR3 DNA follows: TGTGCCACCAGCAGGGGACTAGCCGTCGGCGAGCAGTTCTTC. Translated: CATSRGLAVGEQFF.